This T cell receptor beta chain was identified during a study of T cell responses to AZD1222 COVID-19 vaccine. Assay: immunoSEQ multiplex PCR; the TCRdb copy retains only in-frame clones and omits some. The table includes about 63,000 clones, less than 90% detected once. On this clone itself: Its antigen is unknown.

This CDR3 is 13 amino acids long. Germline CDR1 is LNHDA and CDR2 is SQIVND (reference sequence). Trimming pared 7 bases from V and 5 bases from J, leaving 13 bases between. Findings and limits, study-wide: Clonal diversity may have been underestimated in mostly white British donors. The span of vaccine-associated CD4 TCRs extended across spike, with dominance at 160-218 and 743-854. Baseline antibody screening turned up just a handful of seropositive AZD1222 recipients.

The TCR was taken from an adult in good health. The chain employs TRBV19 and TRBJ2-3; D possibly corresponds to TRBD2 (6 bases). Sequencing used peripheral blood, obtained on day 0 of AZD1222 vaccination. The CDR3 protein is CASKVGGGDTQYF. DNA of the CDR3: TGTGCCAGTAAAGTGGGGGGAGGAGATACGCAGTATTTT.